The entry that follows covers one T cell receptor (beta chain) sequence. Its antigen is still unknown. No base quality values were provided; no much bigger clone lies one nucleotide off. These data are taken from a study of vaccination and CD4 T cells after COVID-19 (dated by TCRdb to 2022 to 2024). About the investigation overall: Convalescent patients had a positive SARS-CoV-2 result on nasal swab PCR, and of these patients, some ten had mild disease and one had severe disease. Post-COVID blood samples were collected from convalescent patients a median of about 92 days after diagnosis, with a range of about 30 to 161 days. The convalescent cohort included six males and four females, with two Hispanic individuals, seven Caucasians, two Asians and one multiracial person. Control cultures received a CEFX viral epitope pool as the positive control, an HIV-1 Nef peptide pool as the negative control, or no peptide. The cultures were stimulated with overlapping spike peptide pools from SARS-CoV-2 and from the common cold coronaviruses HCoV-NL63, HCoV-OC43 and HCoV-229E. Post-vaccine blood samples were collected a median of 72 days after the second vaccine dose, ranging from about 13 to 250 days. Two doses of either the Pfizer-BioNTech BNT162b2 vaccine (n=8) or the Moderna mRNA-1273 vaccine (n=2) were administered to participants. The spike-specific CD4+ TCR repertoire was compared before and after mRNA vaccination in approximately 9 COVID-19 convalescent patients and several infection-naive healthy vaccine recipients.

The CDR3 measures 17 amino acids from cysteine to phenylalanine. The sequence is cut down to CDR3 DNA, 51 bases in frame from base 1. As encoded in the germline V gene (reference sequence), CDR1 is DFQATT while CDR2 is SNEGSKA. Deletion took 0 bases off V and 0 bases off J, with a span of 15 bases between the germline ends. General findings and caveats noted by the study authors: Although the median number of SARS-CoV-2-reactive clonotypes went up from roughly 22 after infection to 38 after vaccination, the increase was not significant. Relatively few convalescent patients were included in the study, and early timepoints after natural infection were not analyzed. In convalescent patients, nearly all vaccine-specific clones (304 of 307) were found to be mono-reactive for SARS-CoV-2 spike rather than cross-reactive with common cold coronaviruses. Among convalescent patients, a median around 89% of the SARS-CoV-2-reactive clones seen after vaccination appeared only after vaccination, which suggests priming specific to the vaccine.

Libraries were built with PCR. DNA from cultured CD4+ T cells underwent TCR sequencing with the Oncomine TCR Beta short-read assay at the Johns Hopkins FTIC core. Genomic DNA was extracted from the cultured CD4+ T cells with the QIAamp micro DNA kit. Oncomine TCR Beta libraries from cultured CD4+ T cells were pooled with unique dual indexes and sequenced on an Illumina iSeq 100. The source study handled its data this way. Non-productive sequences were filtered out, and CDR3s that did not start with C, did not end with F or W, or were shorter than 7 amino acids were discarded. The MANAFEST web application identified antigen-specific clonotypes by comparing peptide-stimulated wells against reference wells and other culture wells. For a clone to be called positive, the clone needed an FDR below 0.05, an odds ratio above 5, and a productive frequency above 0.1% in at least two of three replicate wells. Clonotypes that were significantly expanded in both SARS-CoV-2 spike wells and at least one common cold coronavirus spike condition were defined as cross-reactive. CDR3 homology was assessed with Levenshtein distances (stringdist) and unrooted phylogenetic trees (ape) in R version 3.6.1. TCRdb reprocessed the public reads (quality trimming at Q25 with fastp, clone calling with MiXCR) and kept in-frame beta chains. Duplicate CDR3 protein sequences are folded into a single record with the most common DNA and genes. The V and J calls were determined by TCRdb, not by the authors. Present in this sample are 10,000 to 15,000 distinct CDR3 sequences, 40% to 55% of which were seen just once. Together, the top ten hold 6.5% to 8% of the sample.

The sample's treatment or condition label, decoded: approximately nine-day PBMC culture with coronavirus spike peptide pools or control peptides (ViraFEST assay). The ViraFEST assay, used in the study, expanded antigen-specific T cells with peptide pools and then identified the expanded clonotypes through TCR sequencing. Positive SARS-CoV-2 PCR tests in the convalescent patients dated from March to December 2020, before Alpha, Beta and Delta variants emerged in the United States. Each well held roughly 2 million PBMCs cultured in IMDM containing around 5.1% human AB serum and roughly 10 IU/ml IL-2, with 8 to 10 ug/ml peptide pools added. Half of the culture medium was replaced with fresh IL-2-containing medium on days 3 and 7. CD4+ T cells were isolated after roughly 9 days of culture through negative selection using the EasySep CD4+ T cell isolation kit. Ficoll-Paque Plus gradient centrifugation was used to isolate PBMCs from whole blood, and the isolated PBMCs were then either used fresh or cryopreserved at -140C. Each culture condition was generally run in triplicate wells.

The sequence was collected from a human donor who had recovered from COVID-19. Rearrangement joined TRBV20-1 to TRBJ2-1; no D segment can be confidently identified. The sequencing sample was made of CD4+ T cells from blood, cultured in vitro. The DNA is as follows: TGCAGTGCTAGAGATCGGTGGCGACAAAGCTCCTACAATGAGCAGTTCTTC. Protein translation: CSARDRWRQSSYNEQFF.